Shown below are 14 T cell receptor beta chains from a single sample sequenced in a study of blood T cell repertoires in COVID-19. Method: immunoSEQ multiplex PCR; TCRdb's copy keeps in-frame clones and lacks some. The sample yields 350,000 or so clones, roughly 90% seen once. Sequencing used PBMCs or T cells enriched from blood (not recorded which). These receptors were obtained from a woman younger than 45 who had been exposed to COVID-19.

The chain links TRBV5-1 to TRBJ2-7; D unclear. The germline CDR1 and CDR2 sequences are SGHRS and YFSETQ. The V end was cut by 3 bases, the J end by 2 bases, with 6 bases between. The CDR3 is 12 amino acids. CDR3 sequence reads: CASSSRTYEQYF. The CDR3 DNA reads TGCGCCAGCAGCTCGAGGACCTACGAGCAGTACTTC.

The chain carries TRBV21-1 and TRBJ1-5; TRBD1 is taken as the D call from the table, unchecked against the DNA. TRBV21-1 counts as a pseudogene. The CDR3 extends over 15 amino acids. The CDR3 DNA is TGTGCCAGCAGCAAAGGGACAGGGATGGGTCAGCCCCAGCATTTT. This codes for CASSKGTGMGQPQHF.

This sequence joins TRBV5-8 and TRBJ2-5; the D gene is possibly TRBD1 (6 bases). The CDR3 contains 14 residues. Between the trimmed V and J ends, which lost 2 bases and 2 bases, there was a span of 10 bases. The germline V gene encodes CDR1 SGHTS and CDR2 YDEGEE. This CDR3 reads CASSFQGPQETQYF. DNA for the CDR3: TGTGCCAGCAGCTTTCAGGGGCCACAAGAGACCCAGTACTTC.

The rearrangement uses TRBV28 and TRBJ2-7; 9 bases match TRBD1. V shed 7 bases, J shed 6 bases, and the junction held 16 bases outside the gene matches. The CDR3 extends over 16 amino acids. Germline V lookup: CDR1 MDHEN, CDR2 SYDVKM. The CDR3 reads CASTIIGAQGALEQYF. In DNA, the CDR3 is TGTGCCAGCACCATCATAGGCGCACAGGGGGCTCTCGAGCAGTACTTC.

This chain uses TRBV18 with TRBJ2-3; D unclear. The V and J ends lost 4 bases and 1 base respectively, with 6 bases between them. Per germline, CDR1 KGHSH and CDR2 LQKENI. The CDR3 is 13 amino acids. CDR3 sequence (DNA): TGTGCCAGCTCACGTACTGGCACAGATACGCAGTATTTT. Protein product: CASSRTGTDTQYF. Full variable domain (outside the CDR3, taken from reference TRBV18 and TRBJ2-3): NAGVMQNPRHLVRRRGQEARLRCSPMKGHSHVYWYRQLPEEGLKFMVYLQKENIIDESGMPKERFSAEFPKEGPSILRIQQVVRGDSAAYFCASSRTGTDTQYFGPGTRLTVL.

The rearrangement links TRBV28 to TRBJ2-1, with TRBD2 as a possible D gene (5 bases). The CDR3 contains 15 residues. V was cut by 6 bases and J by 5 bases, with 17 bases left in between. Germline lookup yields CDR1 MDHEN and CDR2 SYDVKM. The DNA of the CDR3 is TGTGCCAGCAGACCTATGGGCGGGCGGAACAATGAGCAGTTCTTC. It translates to CASRPMGGRNNEQFF.

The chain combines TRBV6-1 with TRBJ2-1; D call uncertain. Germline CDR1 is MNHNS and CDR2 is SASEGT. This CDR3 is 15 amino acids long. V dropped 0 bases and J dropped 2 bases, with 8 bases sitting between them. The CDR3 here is CASSEAALPYNEQFF. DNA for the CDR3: TGTGCCAGCAGTGAAGCGGCTCTCCCCTACAATGAGCAGTTCTTC.

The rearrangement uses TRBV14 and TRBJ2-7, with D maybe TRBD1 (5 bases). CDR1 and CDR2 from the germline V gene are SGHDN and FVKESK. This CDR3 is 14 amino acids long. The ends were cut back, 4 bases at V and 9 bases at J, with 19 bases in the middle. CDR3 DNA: TGTGCCAGCAGCCCCCTGGGGCCACGGAACCGGCAGTACTTC. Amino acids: CASSPLGPRNRQYF.

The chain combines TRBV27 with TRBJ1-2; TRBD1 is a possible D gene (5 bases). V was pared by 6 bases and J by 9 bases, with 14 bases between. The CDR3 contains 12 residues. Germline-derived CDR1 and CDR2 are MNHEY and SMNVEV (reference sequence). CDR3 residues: CASRGGYFSYTF. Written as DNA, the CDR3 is TGTGCCAGCAGGGGGGGGTATTTTAGCTACACCTTC.

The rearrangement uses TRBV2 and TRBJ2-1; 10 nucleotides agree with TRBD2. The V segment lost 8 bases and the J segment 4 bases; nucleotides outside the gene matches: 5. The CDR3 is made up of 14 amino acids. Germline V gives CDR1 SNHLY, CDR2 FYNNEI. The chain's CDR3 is CASRLAGVYNEQFF. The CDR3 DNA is TGTGCCAGCCGACTAGCGGGCGTGTACAATGAGCAGTTCTTC.

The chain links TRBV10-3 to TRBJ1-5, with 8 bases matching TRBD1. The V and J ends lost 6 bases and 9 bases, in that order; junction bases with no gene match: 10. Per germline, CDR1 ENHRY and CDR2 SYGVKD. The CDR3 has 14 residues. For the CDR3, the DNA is TGTGCCATCAGCCCTGACAGGGGAGGTGGGCCCCAGCATTTT. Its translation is CAISPDRGGGPQHF.

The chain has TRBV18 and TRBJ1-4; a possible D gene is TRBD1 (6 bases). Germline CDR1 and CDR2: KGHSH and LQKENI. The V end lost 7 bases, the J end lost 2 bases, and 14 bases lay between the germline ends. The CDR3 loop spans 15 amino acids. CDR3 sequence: CASFDRQDTNEKLFF. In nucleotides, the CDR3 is TGTGCCAGCTTCGATCGACAGGACACTAATGAAAAACTGTTTTTT.

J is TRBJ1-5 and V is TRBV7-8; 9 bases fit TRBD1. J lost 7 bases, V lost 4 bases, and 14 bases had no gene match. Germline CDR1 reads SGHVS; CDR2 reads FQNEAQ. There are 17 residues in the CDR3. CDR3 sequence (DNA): TGTGCCAGCAGCTCGGGACAGGGCGTTGGGTTGGGGCAGCCCCAGCATTTT. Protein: CASSSGQGVGLGQPQHF.

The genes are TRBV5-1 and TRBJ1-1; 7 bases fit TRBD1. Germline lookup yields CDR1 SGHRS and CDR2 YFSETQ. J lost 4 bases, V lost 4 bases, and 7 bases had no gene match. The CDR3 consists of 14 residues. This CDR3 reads CASSPTGDVTEAFF. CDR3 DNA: TGCGCCAGCAGCCCAACAGGGGACGTCACTGAAGCTTTCTTT.